This T cell receptor beta chain is from a study of beta chain features in type 1 diabetes. General study points: Cells that show high TCR expression could be over-represented by cDNA sequencing. PCR might favor shorter templates, but any such skew would affect patients and controls equally.

Isolated RNA was reverse transcribed in full, so expressed TCRB transcripts were sequenced. Produced via immunoSEQ multiplex PCR; TCRdb's table is partial and in-frame only. The sample lists about 360,000 clones; over 10% were seen once. As for this clone: Its antigen is currently unknown.

Researchers reported sorting CD4+ naive, central memory, regulatory and stem cell-like memory cells via CD45RO/CCR7/CD25/CD127/CD95/CD27. The germline CDR1 and CDR2 sequences are LNHDA and SQIVND (reference sequence). With 9 bases clipped from V and 3 bases from J, the junction kept 13 bases outside the gene matches. The CDR3 is 16 amino acids. This receptor was obtained from a man between 18 and 29 years old in good health. The sequencing input was naive CD4+ T cells from blood. The gene calls are TRBV19 and TRBJ2-2; 7 positions match TRBD1. This chain's CDR3 is CASPPPGQYDTGELFF. CDR3 coding DNA: TGTGCCAGCCCCCCCCCGGGACAGTATGACACCGGGGAGCTGTTTTTT. Complete variable domain (other parts from reference TRBV19 and TRBJ2-2): DGGITQSPKYLFRKEGQNVTLSCEQNLNHDAMYWYRQDPGQGLRLIYYSQIVNDFQKGDIAEGYSVSREKKESFPLTVTSAQKNPTAFYLCASPPPGQYDTGELFFGEGSRLTVL.